These T cell receptor beta chains were read from a single sample in a study of shared clonotypes between healthy human individuals. The data were produced by immunoSEQ multiplex PCR, yet TCRdb's version contains in-frame clones alone and is incomplete. This sample has around 1.6 million clones, with 95% to 99% found just once. The source material was naive CD4+ T cells sorted from blood. These receptor sequences come from a man aged 25 to 45 in good health. The CDR3 runs from the conserved cysteine through the conserved F or W. Fields, in order: V gene, clone size, J gene, D gene, CDR3 DNA, CDR3 protein. The D gene is left open where the match is weak. Rows may omit the clone size; those that give it use once, few, many or a size class.

TRBV5-1	-	TRBJ2-7	TRBD2	TGCGCCAGCAGCTTGGAACTTCTGGCGGGAGGGACCTACGAGCAGTACTTC	CASSLELLAGGTYEQYF
TRBV10-3	-	TRBJ2-2	TRBD1	TGTGCCATCGGACGGACAGGGGACACCGGGGAGCTGTTTTTT	CAIGRTGDTGELFF
TRBV7-2	-	TRBJ1-2	-	TGTGCCAGCAGGCTGACAGGAGTCTATGGCTACACCTTC	CASRLTGVYGYTF
TRBV30	-	TRBJ1-5	-	TGTGCCTGGAGTGTGGAGGCAGGGGATCAGCCCCAGCATTTT	CAWSVEAGDQPQHF
TRBV11-3	-	TRBJ2-3	-	TGTGCCAGCAGCTTAGGGCCTTCAATACCGGAGCAGTATTTT	CASSLGPSIPEQYF
TRBV27	-	TRBJ1-4	-	TGTGCCAGCAGTTTAACAGGTGTTGGGAATGAAAAACTGTTTTTT	CASSLTGVGNEKLFF
TRBV7-7	-	TRBJ2-5	TRBD1	TGTGCCAGCAGCAGGGACAGCCAAGAGACCCAGTACTTC	CASSRDSQETQYF
TRBV5-4	once	TRBJ2-3	-	TGTGCCAGCAGACCTGAGGCAGGGCGCGGCGCAGATACGCAGTATTTT	CASRPEAGRGADTQYF
TRBV6-1	-	TRBJ2-1	-	TGTGCCAGCGGTGTGACACGGGCCTACAATGAGCAGTTCTTC	CASGVTRAYNEQFF
TRBV6-1	-	TRBJ2-7	-	TGTGCCAGCAGTGACATACAGGGTATGGGGATTCCTAAGTACTTC	CASSDIQGMGIPKYF
TRBV11-3	-	TRBJ2-1	TRBD1	TGTGCCAGCAGCTTGAGACAGGGCTCCTACAATGAGCAGTTCTTC	CASSLRQGSYNEQFF
TRBV6-6	-	TRBJ2-5	TRBD1	TGTGCCAGCAGCAAAACCGACAGGGGGCAAGAGACCCAGTACTTC	CASSKTDRGQETQYF
TRBV18	-	TRBJ1-1	-	TGTGCCAGCTCACCCAAGACGAACACTGAAGCTTTCTTT	CASSPKTNTEAFF
TRBV6-5	once	TRBJ2-1	TRBD2	TGTGCCACCAGGCGTGGCGGGAGTGGCTACAATGAGCAGTTCTTC	CATRRGGSGYNEQFF
TRBV6-1	-	TRBJ2-7	-	TGTGCCAGCAGTGAAATGACAGTTTCCAGCTACGAGCAGTACTTC	CASSEMTVSSYEQYF
TRBV5-1	-	TRBJ2-7	-	TGCGCCAGTCGAAATCACCACGGAACCTACGAGCAGTACTTC	CASRNHHGTYEQYF
TRBV7-9	-	TRBJ2-7	-	TGTGCCAGCAGCTTAGGGGCAGGGACGGTTTACTACGAGCAGTACTTC	CASSLGAGTVYYEQYF
TRBV2	-	TRBJ1-2	TRBD1	TGTGCCAGCAGTGACGCGACAGGGCTAAACTATGGCTACACCTTC	CASSDATGLNYGYTF
TRBV14	-	TRBJ2-3	TRBD2	TGTGCCAGCAGCCAAGATCTAACTAGCGGGAGATTCACAGATACGCAGTATTTT	CASSQDLTSGRFTDTQYF
TRBV6-5	once	TRBJ1-4	-	TGTGCCAGCAGTTACTCGAACCAGTTAGGTGAAAAACTGTTTTTT	CASSYSNQLGEKLFF
TRBV7-2	-	TRBJ2-7	-	TGTGCCAGCAGCTTAGCCAGGGGCTACGAGCAGTACTTC	CASSLARGYEQYF
TRBV29-1	-	TRBJ2-7	-	TGCAGCGTTGTGGCTAGCATCTACGAGCAGTACTTC	CSVVASIYEQYF
TRBV28	-	TRBJ2-1	-	TGTGCCAGCAGGGGAAGTGGAGGTCAATCCAATGAGCAGTTCTTC	CASRGSGGQSNEQFF
TRBV28	-	TRBJ1-1	TRBD1	TGTGCCAGCAGTTTACCGGACAGGATCGTTGAAGCTTTCTTT	CASSLPDRIVEAFF
TRBV27	-	TRBJ2-2	-	TGTGCCAGCAGTTTCACCGTGGGAATTGGAACCGGGGAGCTGTTTTTT	CASSFTVGIGTGELFF
TRBV14	-	TRBJ2-6	-	TGTGCCAGCAGCCAAGATGTCGGGGCCAACGTCCTGACTTTC	CASSQDVGANVLTF
TRBV6-6	-	TRBJ1-4	-	TGTGCCAGCAGTTACAGACAGACAACTAATGAAAAACTGTTTTTT	CASSYRQTTNEKLFF
TRBV25-1	once	TRBJ2-7	TRBD1	TGTGCCAGCAGTGAATCTTTCGGGACAGGGAACGAGCAGTACTTC	CASSESFGTGNEQYF
TRBV5-4	-	TRBJ1-2	-	TGTGCCAGCAGCCGCTACGGCAGGAGCTATGGCTACACCTTC	CASSRYGRSYGYTF
TRBV5-1	-	TRBJ2-1	-	TGCGCCAGCAGGTCGACTGGCCTATCCTACAATGAGCAGTTCTTC	CASRSTGLSYNEQFF